This TCR beta chain stems from a study of blood T cell repertoires in COVID-19. About the study: T cells, B-cell-depleted T cells, or PBMCs provided the cDNA or gDNA that served as material.

Sequencing was performed with immunoSEQ multiplex PCR; in TCRdb, only in-frame clones are kept and a portion is missing. The data show approximately 160,000 clones, roughly 80% seen once. CDR3 length equals 15 residues. V was pared by 5 bases and J by 2 bases, with 10 bases between. Germline CDR1 MNHEY, CDR2 SMNVEV (reference sequence). The specimen was PBMCs or T cells enriched from blood (not recorded which). V is TRBV27 and J is TRBJ1-6; TRBD1 is a possible D gene (5 bases). The source is a woman between 45 and 65 years old who had recovered from COVID-19. The CDR3 DNA reads as TGTGCCAGCAGTGGGGCGGGGCCCTATAATTCACCCCTCCACTTT. Its translation: CASSGAGPYNSPLHF.